This is a list of T cell receptor beta chains from one sample in a study of cytomegalovirus exposure and HLA in healthy donors. The assay was immunoSEQ multiplex PCR, and TCRdb's table has in-frame clones only and misses some. The table has under 200,000 clones, about 85% seen once. Sequenced: PBMCs. The receptor source for this set is a male donor in good health and CMV-seropositive. CDR3s leave out the opening cysteine and the closing phenylalanine or tryptophan. A D gene is named only where the DNA matches it firmly.

J: TRBJ1-4; D: NA; V: TRBV15; CDR3: ATSRAGPEKLF
J: TRBJ2-7; D: TRBD1; V: TRBV4-2; CDR3: ASSQTGTATYEQY
J: TRBJ1-5; D: NA; V: TRBV7-2; CDR3: ASSVRSTEFNQPQH
J: TRBJ2-1; D: TRBD1; V: TRBV27; CDR3: ASSLEYRGGEQF
J: TRBJ1-5; D: NA; V: TRBV6-1; CDR3: ATRLDRAFNQPQH
J: TRBJ2-7; D: TRBD1; V: TRBV28; CDR3: ASSPTGGSRREQY
J: TRBJ2-5; D: TRBD1; V: TRBV19; CDR3: ASSFDREETQY
J: TRBJ2-7; D: NA; V: TRBV13; CDR3: ASSLAAGAYEQY
J: TRBJ2-5; D: NA; V: TRBV29-1; CDR3: SVVGGGETQY
J: TRBJ2-5; D: NA; V: TRBV7-2; CDR3: ASSFGHRVPQETQY
J: TRBJ2-2; D: TRBD1; V: TRBV10-3; CDR3: AIRGTGNTGELF
J: TRBJ2-7; D: TRBD1; V: TRBV19; CDR3: ASSAGTGYYEQY
J: TRBJ2-5; D: NA; V: TRBV10-1; CDR3: ASSDCLAFRETQY
J: TRBJ1-5; D: NA; V: TRBV6-5; CDR3: ASSGPSNQPQH
J: TRBJ2-5; D: TRBD2; V: TRBV9; CDR3: ASSGSGRWETQY
J: TRBJ1-5; D: NA; V: TRBV27; CDR3: ASSLGRVNQPQH
J: TRBJ1-1; D: NA; V: TRBV30; CDR3: AWVNCPRSDTEAF
J: TRBJ1-6; D: NA; V: TRBV18; CDR3: ASSPSVNNSPLH
J: TRBJ2-3; D: NA; V: TRBV7-2; CDR3: ASSLTGGTDTQY
J: TRBJ2-1; D: TRBD2; V: TRBV7-6; CDR3: ASSTLAGDNEQF
J: TRBJ2-1; D: TRBD2; V: TRBV30; CDR3: AWRAGLGSYNEQF
J: TRBJ2-4; D: NA; V: TRBV27; CDR3: ASSYGGKKNIQY
J: TRBJ2-3; D: NA; V: TRBV29-1; CDR3: SVLEGRDTQY
J: TRBJ2-1; D: TRBD2; V: TRBV11-3; CDR3: ASSRLAGTSDEQF
J: TRBJ2-3; D: TRBD2; V: TRBV4-3; CDR3: ASSQGTSGSSTDTQY
J: TRBJ2-7; D: NA; V: TRBV6-5; CDR3: ASRPETGLYEQY
J: TRBJ1-6; D: NA; V: TRBV5-1; CDR3: ASSSDSASPLH
J: TRBJ2-7; D: TRBD2; V: TRBV18; CDR3: ASSRTSGASYEQY
J: TRBJ1-1; D: NA; V: TRBV6-5; CDR3: ASSSRQPPNTEAF